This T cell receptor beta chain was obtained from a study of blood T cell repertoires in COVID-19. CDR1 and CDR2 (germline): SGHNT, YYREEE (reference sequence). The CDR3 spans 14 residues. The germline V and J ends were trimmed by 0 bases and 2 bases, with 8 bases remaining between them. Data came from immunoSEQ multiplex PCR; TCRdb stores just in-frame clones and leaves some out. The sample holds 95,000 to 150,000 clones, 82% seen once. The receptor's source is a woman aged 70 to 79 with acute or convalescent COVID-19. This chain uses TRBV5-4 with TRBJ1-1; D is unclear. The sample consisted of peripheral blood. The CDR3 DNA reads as TGTGCCAGCAGCTTGGACCAGACAAACACTGAAGCTTTCTTT. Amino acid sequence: CASSLDQTNTEAFF.